The source of this TCR beta chain is a study of beta chain features in type 1 diabetes. Study-wide context: The examined sorted cells totaled fewer than 110,000,000 across samples. Study-wide findings and caveats: Among patients with Type 1 diabetes, TCRB CDR3s were moderately but significantly shorter in every one of the four CD4+ subsets. Junctions at VDJ sites from type 1 diabetes patients had fewer insertions and more deletions.

This clone has just a few counts. Its antigen is undetermined. This CDR3 has 13 residues. Germline V gives CDR1 SGHNT, CDR2 YENEEA. V lost 5 bases and J 1 base, leaving 8 bases between the germline ends. Expressed TCRB transcripts got sequenced, as all isolated RNA was reverse transcribed. The protocol was immunoSEQ multiplex PCR, while the TCRdb copy is restricted to in-frame clones and leaves out a portion. The sample consists of roughly 330,000 clones, around an eighth of them appearing once. Each sorted population was over 98% pure. Sequencing used naive CD4+ T cells from blood. This sequence was found in a woman between 18 and 29 years old with type 1 diabetes. The genes are TRBV11-3 and TRBJ1-1; D call uncertain. The CDR3 region is CASSRGENTEAFF. The DNA for the CDR3 is TGTGCCAGCAGCCGCGGGGAGAACACTGAAGCTTTCTTT. Combining the CDR3 with reference TRBV11-3 and TRBJ1-1 gives the whole variable domain EAGVVQSPRYKIIEKKQPVAFWCNPISGHNTLYWYLQNLGQGPELLIRYENEEAVDDSQLPKDRFSAERLKGVDSTLKIQPAELGDSAVYLCASSRGENTEAFFGQGTRLTVV.